These 27 T cell receptor beta chains were sequenced from one sample in a study of somatic mutations in cytotoxic T cells in rheumatoid arthritis. TCRdb's copy holds only in-frame clones and misses some; the assay was immunoSEQ multiplex PCR. Among roughly 20,000 clones listed, 70% to 85% were seen once. Specimen: CD8+ T cells sorted from blood. The receptors were sampled from a man between 60 and 75 years old in good health.

This clone is classed as medium-sized (0.01 to 0.1%). The CDR3 protein is CAWSGDNSYEQYF. Here the CDR3 DNA reads TGTGCCTGGAGTGGGGACAACTCCTACGAGCAGTACTTC. This chain joins TRBV30 and TRBJ2-7; possibly TRBD1 for D (6 bases). The CDR3 runs to 13 residues. V lost 1 base, J lost 0 bases, and 7 bases lay in between. Germline V gene data show CDR1 as GTSNPN and CDR2 as SVGIG (reference sequence).

This clone was seen more than once but under ten times. This chain connects TRBV11-3 to TRBJ2-3; D gene unclear. V shed 5 bases and J shed 1 base, with 4 bases lying between them. The CDR3 is 12 amino acids. Looked up from germline, CDR1 is SGHNT and CDR2 is YENEEA. The CDR3 DNA reads as TGTGCCAGCAGCACGGGCACAGATACGCAGTATTTT. It specifies CASSTGTDTQYF.

The genes are TRBV19 and TRBJ1-1, with D unresolved. V lost 3 bases and J 4 bases, leaving 9 bases between the germline ends. Germline V CDR1 and CDR2: LNHDA, SQIVND (reference sequence). The CDR3 is 13 amino acids. This CDR3 reads CASSIAPTTEAFF. The CDR3 bases are TGTGCCAGTAGTATTGCCCCTACCACTGAAGCTTTCTTT.

The genes are TRBV29-1 and TRBJ2-7, with 10 bases fitting TRBD2. With V trimmed by 3 bases and J by 2 bases, 10 bases remained unmatched. There are 16 residues in the CDR3. CDR1 and CDR2 from the germline V gene are SQVTM and ANQGSEA. The CDR3 region has the DNA TGCAGCGTTGAGGTACCCCTAGCGGGAGTAACCTACGAGCAGTACTTC. Its translation: CSVEVPLAGVTYEQYF.

The V gene is TRBV4-1, the J gene TRBJ2-7, with TRBD2 identical over 10 bases. The CDR3 consists of 14 residues. Per germline, CDR1 MGHRA and CDR2 YSYEKL. Trimming removed 3 bases from V and 3 bases from J; junction bases left unmatched: 2. In DNA, the CDR3 is TGCGCCAGCAGCCATATAGCGGGAGGCTACGAGCAGTACTTC. Amino acid sequence: CASSHIAGGYEQYF.

This rearrangement joins TRBV9 to TRBJ2-7, with 7 nucleotides matching TRBD2. Trimming removed 4 bases from V and 6 bases from J; junction bases left unmatched: 10. This CDR3 contains 14 residues. Germline CDR1 and CDR2: SGDLS and YYNGEE. The DNA for the CDR3 is TGTGCCAGCAGCCCTCTAGCGGCTGCTCGCGAGCAGTACTTC. It encodes CASSPLAAAREQYF.

The J gene is TRBJ2-1, the V gene TRBV7-8; 13 nucleotides line up with TRBD2. The CDR3 is 18 residues long. Germline V CDR1 and CDR2: SGHVS, FQNEAQ. After removal of 0 bases from V and 4 bases from J, the junction contained 6 bases not matched to a gene. CDR3 region: CASSLALTSGGGYNEQFF. CDR3 nucleotides: TGTGCCAGCAGCTTAGCGCTAACTAGCGGGGGGGGATACAATGAGCAGTTCTTC.

J is TRBJ1-5 and V is TRBV19; TRBD1 is a possible D gene (6 bases). Trimming removed 6 bases from V and 4 bases from J, with 10 bases in between. Germline CDR1 is LNHDA and CDR2 is SQIVND (reference sequence). CDR3 size: 13 residues. DNA for the CDR3: TGTGCCAGTAGGACAGGTCGGAATCAGCCCCAGCATTTT. As protein: CASRTGRNQPQHF. Complete variable domain (other parts from reference TRBV19 and TRBJ1-5): DGGITQSPKYLFRKEGQNVTLSCEQNLNHDAMYWYRQDPGQGLRLIYYSQIVNDFQKGDIAEGYSVSREKKESFPLTVTSAQKNPTAFYLCASRTGRNQPQHFGDGTRLSIL.

The chain couples TRBV6-5 to TRBJ2-1; 8 bases fit TRBD2. The CDR3 loop spans 16 amino acids. V lost 4 bases and J lost 5; bases outside the gene matches: 10. The V gene's germline CDR1 is MNHEY and CDR2 SVGAGI. The CDR3 loop reads CASSSFQAGAHNEQFF. In DNA, the CDR3 is TGTGCCAGCAGTTCATTTCAAGCGGGGGCGCACAATGAGCAGTTCTTC.

The rearrangement joins TRBV29-1 to TRBJ2-1, with D perhaps matching TRBD2 (6 bases). Trimming removed 5 bases at V and 0 bases at J, with 8 bases between. Germline V gives CDR1 SQVTM, CDR2 ANQGSEA. The CDR3 is 13 residues long. CDR3 loop: CSVFGGSYNEQFF. The DNA of the CDR3 is TGCAGCGTTTTCGGGGGCTCCTACAATGAGCAGTTCTTC.

The V call is TRBV9, the J call TRBJ2-2; D is undetermined. Trimming removed 0 bases at V and 3 bases at J, with 6 bases between. Germline CDR1 SGDLS, CDR2 YYNGEE. The CDR3 contains 14 residues. The CDR3 DNA sequence: TGTGCCAGCAGCGTAGACTCCGACACCGGGGAGCTGTTTTTT. Amino acid sequence: CASSVDSDTGELFF.

This chain connects TRBV7-9 to TRBJ2-7, with D possibly matching TRBD1 (5 bases). The CDR3 consists of 13 residues. V lost 6 bases and J 0 bases, leaving 9 bases between the germline ends. Germline V gene data show CDR1 as SEHNR and CDR2 as FQNEAQ (reference sequence). CDR3 in amino acids: CASSSRDSYEQYF. DNA for the CDR3: TGTGCCAGCAGTTCCAGGGACTCCTACGAGCAGTACTTC.

CDR3: CASTFGVGGYEQYF. The CDR3 DNA is TGTGCCAGCACCTTCGGAGTCGGGGGCTACGAGCAGTACTTC. The rearrangement links TRBV7-2 to TRBJ2-7; TRBD2 might be the D (6 bases). CDR1 is SGHTA, CDR2 FQGNSA, per germline. The CDR3 loop spans 14 amino acids. Trimming removed 7 bases from V and 3 bases from J, with 16 bases in between. Combining the CDR3 with reference TRBV7-2 and TRBJ2-7 gives the whole variable domain GAGVSQSPSNKVTEKGKDVELRCDPISGHTALYWYRQSLGQGLEFLIYFQGNSAPDKSGLPSDRFSAERTGGSVSTLTIQRTQQEDSAVYLCASTFGVGGYEQYFGPGTRLTVT.

The chain uses TRBV29-1 and TRBJ2-1, with no clear D. Per germline, CDR1 SQVTM and CDR2 ANQGSEA. This CDR3 is 11 amino acids long. V lost 4 bases and J lost 6, with 7 bases in between. The CDR3 protein is CSVVVGNEQFF. The DNA of the CDR3 is TGCAGCGTTGTTGTCGGCAATGAGCAGTTCTTC.

This clone showed up just a few times. In DNA, the CDR3 is TGCGCCAGCAGCCAAGGAGCTAGCGGGAGGGGCGCCTACAATGAGCAGTTCTTC. The encoded protein is CASSQGASGRGAYNEQFF. The chain links TRBV4-1 to TRBJ2-1; 12 bases align to TRBD2. Per the germline V gene, CDR1 is MGHRA and CDR2 is YSYEKL. The V gene end was trimmed by 1 base and the J gene end by 2 bases; junction bases not matched to a gene: 6. The CDR3 loop spans 18 amino acids.

The V call is TRBV6-5, the J call TRBJ2-1, with TRBD1 matching 7 bases. The germline V gene encodes CDR1 MNHEY and CDR2 SVGAGI. This CDR3 region has 15 residues. Trimming took 6 bases from V and 2 from J; bases not matched to a gene: 7. CDR3 sequence (DNA): TGTGCCAGCAGCGATCGGGACAGCACCTACAATGAGCAGTTCTTC. Protein sequence: CASSDRDSTYNEQFF.

The chain links TRBV5-4 to TRBJ2-6; a weak D match, TRBD1 (6 bases). Trimming took 0 bases from V and 3 from J, leaving 10 bases between them. The germline gives CDR1 SGHNT, CDR2 YYREEE (reference sequence). The CDR3 is made up of 16 amino acids. CDR3 nucleotide sequence: TGTGCCAGCAGCTTGGAAGGGGGTGGTGGGGCCAACGTCCTGACTTTC. It yields the protein CASSLEGGGGANVLTF.

V is TRBV7-8 and J is TRBJ2-5; D unclear. From germline, CDR1 is SGHVS and CDR2 FQNEAQ. The V end was cut by 2 bases, the J end by 14 bases, with 3 bases between. The CDR3 covers 8 residues. CDR3 sequence reads: CASSLPYF. Written as DNA, the CDR3 is TGTGCCAGCAGCTTACCTTACTTC.

The rearrangement links TRBV19 to TRBJ2-5; 13 bases map to TRBD2. The CDR3 has 16 amino acids. Trimming at V came to 1 base and at J to 4 bases, leaving 3 bases not matched to a gene. CDR1 is LNHDA and CDR2 is SQIVND in the germline V gene (reference sequence). Here the CDR3 DNA reads TGTGCCAGTAGTATAGGGACTAGCGGGGGCGGAGAGACCCAGTACTTC. Amino acids: CASSIGTSGGGETQYF. The full variable domain, rest sourced from reference TRBV19 and TRBJ2-5, is DGGITQSPKYLFRKEGQNVTLSCEQNLNHDAMYWYRQDPGQGLRLIYYSQIVNDFQKGDIAEGYSVSREKKESFPLTVTSAQKNPTAFYLCASSIGTSGGGETQYFGPGTRLLVL.

This chain connects TRBV11-2 to TRBJ2-7; D gene ambiguous. Trimming left V 5 bases short and J 4 bases short, with 3 bases between. CDR3 length: 10 residues. CDR1 is SGHAT, CDR2 FQNNGV, per germline. The CDR3 bases are TGTGCCAGCAGCCATTACGAGCAGTACTTC. Its protein product is CASSHYEQYF.

V and J are TRBV19 and TRBJ1-6; D perhaps matches TRBD1 (5 bases). Germline V gene sequence: CDR1 LNHDA, CDR2 SQIVND (reference sequence). V lost 4 bases and J lost 7, with 17 bases in between. This CDR3 region has 16 residues. CDR3 residues: CASSRPWAGRNSPLHF. The CDR3 DNA sequence: TGTGCCAGTAGTAGGCCCTGGGCAGGGCGAAATTCACCCCTCCACTTT.

This chain links TRBV6-5 with TRBJ2-5; 8 positions agree with TRBD1. The V gene's germline CDR1 is MNHEY and CDR2 SVGAGI. The CDR3 loop spans 14 amino acids. The J segment lost 2 bases and the V segment lost 6 bases, leaving 5 bases of the junction unmatched. The CDR3 spells CASRYRGNQETQYF. The CDR3, as DNA: TGTGCCAGCAGGTACAGGGGGAATCAAGAGACCCAGTACTTC.

This sequence joins TRBV7-9 and TRBJ2-1; 7 nucleotides line up with TRBD2. CDR1 SEHNR and CDR2 FQNEAQ come from the germline V gene (reference sequence). The CDR3 runs to 11 residues. The V segment lost 4 bases and the J segment 10 bases; nucleotides outside the gene matches: 1. The CDR3 sequence is CASSSGLEQFF. The DNA for the CDR3 is TGTGCCAGCAGCTCGGGACTAGAGCAGTTCTTC.

CDR3: CASSYEGAEQFF. In DNA form, the CDR3 reads TGTGCCAGCAGCTATGAGGGGGCTGAGCAGTTCTTC. The chain is built from TRBV27 and TRBJ2-1; TRBD1 matches at 7 bases. The CDR3 has 12 amino acids. CDR1 is MNHEY and CDR2 is SMNVEV in the germline V gene (reference sequence). V shed 6 bases, J shed 9 bases, and the junction held 5 bases outside the gene matches.

The CDR3, as DNA: TGTGCCAGTACCATCGCCGGCACCGGGGAGCTGTTTTTT. The encoded protein is CASTIAGTGELFF. The chain recombines TRBV19 with TRBJ2-2; D gene unclear. Looked up from germline, CDR1 is LNHDA and CDR2 is SQIVND (reference sequence). With 7 bases removed from V and 4 bases from J, the gap between germline ends came to 10 bases. This CDR3 contains 13 residues.

This chain connects TRBV20-1 to TRBJ2-7, with 7 bases that match TRBD1. The germline V gene has CDR1 DFQATT and CDR2 SNEGSKA (reference sequence). The V gene end was trimmed by 5 bases and the J gene end by 6 bases; junction bases not matched to a gene: 4. CDR3 length equals 11 residues. CDR3 in DNA: TGCAGTGCTTACAGGGGTGGCGAGCAGTACTTC. This translates into CSAYRGGEQYF.

The chain carries TRBV4-1 and TRBJ2-3; TRBD2 matches at 8 bases. This CDR3 region has 16 residues. V was pared by 1 base and J by 3 bases, with 6 bases of the junction left unmatched. CDR1 and CDR2 from the germline V gene are MGHRA and YSYEKL. The CDR3 loop is CASSQVGGGRTDTQYF. As DNA, the CDR3 is TGCGCCAGCAGCCAAGTGGGCGGGGGGAGGACAGATACGCAGTATTTT.